This TCR beta chain was profiled in a study of cytomegalovirus exposure and HLA in healthy donors. Study-wide results and limits: Accurate HLA-A and HLA-B prediction from TCR beta sequences was reported for most subjects. According to an earlier analysis, most TCR beta V segments yielded productive rearrangements about 87% or about 30% of the time. Analysis was carried out at a later point, and it linked a missense DCLRE1C variant to TCR beta V- and J-gene trimming. In a later analysis, 15,000 to 20,000 TCR beta sequences were associated with HLA alleles at 0.05 false discovery rate.

Comment on this clone: What it binds is not known.

After removal of 8 bases from V and 4 bases from J, the junction contained 10 bases not matched to a gene. CDR3 length: 15 amino acids. Germline-derived CDR1 and CDR2 are SNHLY and FYNNEI. 60 Vbeta and 13 Jbeta primers were used in PCR. Profiling relied on immunoSEQ multiplex PCR, and the TCRdb table lists in-frame clones only, not all of them. The sample lists roughly 150,000 clones; around four fifths were seen once. This sequence originates from a boy aged 2 to 9 in good health and CMV-seronegative. Sequenced material: PBMCs. The chain couples TRBV2 to TRBJ2-2; TRBD2 aligns across 7 bases. The CDR3 reads CASAGAREGTGELFF. The CDR3 region has the DNA TGTGCCAGCGCCGGCGCCAGGGAGGGCACCGGGGAGCTGTTTTTT.